The T cell receptor beta chain described here comes from a study of spatial heterogeneity in lung cancer (dated by TCRdb to the late 2010s). For the study in its entirety: The donors were some 72 patients from the lung TRACERx cohort who had early-stage, untreated non-small cell lung cancer. The study linked features of the TCR repertoire to counts of nonsynonymous mutations, which were determined by whole-exome sequencing of tumor tissue. Both alpha and beta chains were TCR-sequenced in 200 to 250 tumor regions, 64 matched nontumor lung samples and around 54 PBMC samples obtained at surgery. More beta-chain than alpha-chain transcripts were consistently detected, likely reflecting higher beta-chain transcript abundance. Follow-up PBMC samples were sequenced whenever the samples were available, and the median time to follow-up was about 22 months after resection. In the raw uncorrected reads, each unique combination of TCR and UMI appeared on average more than ten times. TCR alpha and beta repertoires were quantitatively compared across multiple tumor regions, matched nontumor lung and blood in non-small cell lung cancer. Paper-wide results and their limitations: Comparisons of baseline and follow-up blood repertoires included only 15 or so patients. Ubiquitous expanded tumor TCRs were detected in blood more often at tumor resection than at routine follow-up. Additional single-cell paired TCR alpha and beta sequencing was considered necessary to confirm, at a functional level, the hypothesis that regional TCRs recognize regional mutations.

Receptor libraries were prepared by 5' RACE. For sequencing, a NextSeq 500 was employed. The TCR library protocol attached a unique molecular identifier to each TCR cDNA molecule to allow correction of PCR and sequencing errors. The authors processed their data as follows. TCR identification, UMI-based error correction and CDR3 extraction were performed with Decombinator tools. Expanded TCRs were defined as those above a frequency of 2 per 1,000, corresponding to the top 1% of the tumor frequency distribution. Each repertoire was subsampled 100 times to 5,000 TCRs, after which Renyi diversity was computed with the R vegan package. To build CDR3 similarity networks, amino acid triplet string-kernel similarity was used, and CDR3s were connected when their pairwise similarity was above 0.82. TCRdb reprocessing: public reads trimmed at Q25 with fastp, clones called with MiXCR, in-frame beta chains kept. CDR3 protein sequences are deduplicated, and each keeps its most common genes and DNA. The V and J calls follow TCRdb's processing rather than the paper's. This sample holds under 20,000 distinct CDR3 sequences; about a fifth were observed only once. The ten top clones hold 6.2% of the sample.

Taken from cysteine to phenylalanine, the CDR3 has 15 residues. Just the 45-base CDR3 DNA is kept, in frame starting at base 1. V trim: 4 bases; J trim: 6 bases; unmatched bases: 9. Sequences MGHRA (CDR1) and YSYEKL (CDR2) are obtained from the germline V gene. Compared with the rest of its sample, this clonotype is medium-sized (0.01 to 0.1%). Its antigen remains unidentified. Base quality data are lacking; no much larger clone is found one base away. Taken with the paper, the label for time point translates to: blood at routine non-recurrence follow-up after resection. Without any cell sorting, TCR sequencing was performed on whole RNA extracted either from tumor and nontumor lung tissue or from cryopreserved PBMC samples. A patient was chosen for TCR sequencing only when enough RNA was available from at least two tumor regions.

The input for sequencing was PBMCs, taken at follow-up. The chain was built from TRBV4-1 and TRBJ1-2; 9 bases in the middle match TRBD1. This TCR was recovered from a male donor with early-stage non-small cell lung cancer. CDR3 region: CASSLGTGSPHGYTF. Here is the DNA: TGCGCCAGCAGCCTCGGGACAGGGTCCCCTCATGGCTACACCTTC.